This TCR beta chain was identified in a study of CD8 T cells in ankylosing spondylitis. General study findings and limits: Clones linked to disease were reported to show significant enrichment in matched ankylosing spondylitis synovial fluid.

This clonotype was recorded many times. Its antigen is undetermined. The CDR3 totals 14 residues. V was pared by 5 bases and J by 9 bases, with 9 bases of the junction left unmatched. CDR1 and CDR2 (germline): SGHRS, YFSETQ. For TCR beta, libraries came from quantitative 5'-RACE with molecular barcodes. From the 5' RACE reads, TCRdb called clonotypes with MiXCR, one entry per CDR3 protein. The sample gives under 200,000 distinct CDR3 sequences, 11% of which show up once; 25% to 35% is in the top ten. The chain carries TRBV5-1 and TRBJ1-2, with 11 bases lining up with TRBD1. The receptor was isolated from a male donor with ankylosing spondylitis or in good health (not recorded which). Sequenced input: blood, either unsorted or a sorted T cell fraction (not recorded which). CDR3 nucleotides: TGCGCCAGCAGGCCCGGACAGGGGGCGCGTCGCTACACCTTC. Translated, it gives CASRPGQGARRYTF.